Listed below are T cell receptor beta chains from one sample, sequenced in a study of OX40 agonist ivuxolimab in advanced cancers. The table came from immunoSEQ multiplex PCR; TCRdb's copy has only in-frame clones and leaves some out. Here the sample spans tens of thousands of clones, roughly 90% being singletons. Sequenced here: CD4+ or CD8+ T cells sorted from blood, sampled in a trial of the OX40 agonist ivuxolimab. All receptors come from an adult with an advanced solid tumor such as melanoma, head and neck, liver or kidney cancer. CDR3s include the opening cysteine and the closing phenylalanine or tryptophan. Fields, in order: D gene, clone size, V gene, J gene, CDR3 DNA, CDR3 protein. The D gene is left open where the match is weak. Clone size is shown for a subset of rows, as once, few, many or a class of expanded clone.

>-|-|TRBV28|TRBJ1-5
TGTGCCAGCAGTCCCGACCGTCAGCCCCAGCATTTT
CASSPDRQPQHF
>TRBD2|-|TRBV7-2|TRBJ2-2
TGTGCCAGCAGCCGAAGCGGGGGACTAGCGGTCTACACCGGGGAGCTGTTTTTT
CASSRSGGLAVYTGELFF
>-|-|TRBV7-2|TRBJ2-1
TGTGCCAGCAGCTCCTTAGCGCTTCTACGATATGAGCAGTTCTTC
CASSSLALLRYEQFF
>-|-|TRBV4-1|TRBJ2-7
TGCGCCAGCAGCCAAGTAGCCGGCCCTCTTTACGAGCAGTACTTC
CASSQVAGPLYEQYF
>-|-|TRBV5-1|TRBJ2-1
TGCGCCAGCAGCTTGCCCACAGCCAATGAGCAGTTCTTC
CASSLPTANEQFF
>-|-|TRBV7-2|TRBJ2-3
TGTGCCAGCAGACGACAGACAGATACGCAGTATTTT
CASRRQTDTQYF
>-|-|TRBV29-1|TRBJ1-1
TGCAGCGCCCGGCGGGGGGGTACTGAAGCTTTCTTT
CSARRGGTEAFF
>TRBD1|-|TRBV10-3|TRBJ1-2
TGTGCCATCAGTGAGTTAGGACAGGGAGGGGGCTACACCTTC
CAISELGQGGGYTF
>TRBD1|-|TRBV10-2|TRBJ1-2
TGCGCCAGCGAGGGACAGGGGATAGGAGGCTACACCTTC
CASEGQGIGGYTF
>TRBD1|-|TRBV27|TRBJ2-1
TGTGCCAGCAGTTCGACCGGGACAGGGTGGTTCAATGAGCAGTTCTTC
CASSSTGTGWFNEQFF
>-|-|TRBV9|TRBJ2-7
TGTGCCAGCAGCGTAGCGGGGTCCCCCTACGAGCAGTACTTC
CASSVAGSPYEQYF
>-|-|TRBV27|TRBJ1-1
TGTGCCAGCAGTTCCGGTGGGGGTGTGATTGAAGCTTTCTTT
CASSSGGGVIEAFF
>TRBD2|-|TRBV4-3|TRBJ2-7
TGCGCCAGCAGCCTGGAGACTAGCTTTTACGAGCAGTACTTC
CASSLETSFYEQYF
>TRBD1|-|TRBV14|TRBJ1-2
TGTGCCAGCAGCCAAATGGACAGGGCCTACTATGGCTACACCTTC
CASSQMDRAYYGYTF
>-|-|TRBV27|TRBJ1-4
TGTGCCAGCAGTTTGGGCGGCTCCGGGCAACTGTTTTTT
CASSLGGSGQLFF
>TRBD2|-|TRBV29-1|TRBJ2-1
TGCAGCGTTAAGGCTAGCGGTTACAATGAGCAGTTCTTC
CSVKASGYNEQFF
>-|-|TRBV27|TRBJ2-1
TGTGCCAGCAGTTTAGATGGGCGCTCCTACAATGAGCAGTTCTTC
CASSLDGRSYNEQFF
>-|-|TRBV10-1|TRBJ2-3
TGCGCCAGCAGTGAGTGGGAAGGGACGGAGAACACAGATACGCAGTATTTT
CASSEWEGTENTDTQYF
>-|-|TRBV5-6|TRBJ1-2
TGTGCCAGCAGCCGAGGACAGAGCTATGGCTACACCTTC
CASSRGQSYGYTF
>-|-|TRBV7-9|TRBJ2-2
TGTGCCAGCAGCTCATGGGCCAGACAGAACACCGGGGAGCTGTTTTTT
CASSSWARQNTGELFF
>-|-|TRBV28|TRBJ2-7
TGTGCCAGCAAGCCATTACAATCCTACGAGCAGTACTTC
CASKPLQSYEQYF
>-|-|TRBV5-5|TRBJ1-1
TGTGCCAGCAGCTCAGGTACACACACTGAAGCTTTCTTT
CASSSGTHTEAFF
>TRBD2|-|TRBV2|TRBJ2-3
TGTGCCAGCAGTATTCTAGCGGGGAACACAGATACGCAGTATTTT
CASSILAGNTDTQYF
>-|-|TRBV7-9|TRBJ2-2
TGTGCCAGCAGCTCCTCGAACACCGGGGAGCTGTTTTTT
CASSSSNTGELFF
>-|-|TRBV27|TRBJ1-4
TGTGCCAGCAGTTTATACGGGGTAGGAGAAAAACTGTTTTTT
CASSLYGVGEKLFF
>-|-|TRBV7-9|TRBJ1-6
TGTGCCAGCAGCTTAGCGGTGGGGCCCCAACCCCTCCACTTT
CASSLAVGPQPLHF
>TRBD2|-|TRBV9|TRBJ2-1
TGTGCCAGCAGCCCGACTAGCGCACCCTACAATGAGCAGTTCTTC
CASSPTSAPYNEQFF
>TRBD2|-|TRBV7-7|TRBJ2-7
TGTGCTAGCAGCTTAGGCTCTGGACTAGATCTAGCGTTC
CASSLGSGLDLAF
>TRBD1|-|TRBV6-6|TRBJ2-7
TGTGCCAGCACCCTATCCGGACAGGGGTTCTACGAGCAGTACTTC
CASTLSGQGFYEQYF
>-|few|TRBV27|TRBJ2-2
TGTGCCAGCTCTCCTGTGGGAAACACCGGGGAGCTGTTTTTT
CASSPVGNTGELFF
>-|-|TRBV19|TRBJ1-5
TGTGCCAGTAGTGGATGGCAGGAGATCCTTATGTATAGCAATCAGCCCCAGCATTTT
CASSGWQEILMYSNQPQHF
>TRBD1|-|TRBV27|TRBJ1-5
TGTGCCAGCAGGGTCGGACAGGGTGCACAGCCCCAGCATTTT
CASRVGQGAQPQHF
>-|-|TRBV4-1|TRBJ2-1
TGCGCCAGCAGCCAAGCGGGCTTTTGGCAGTTCTTC
CASSQAGFWQFF
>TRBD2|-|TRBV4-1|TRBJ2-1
TGCGCCAGCAGCCAAATAGCGGGAGGCGCCTACAATGAGCAGTTCTTC
CASSQIAGGAYNEQFF
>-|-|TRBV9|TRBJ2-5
TGTGCCAGCAGCGTCGGGACAAGTGTCCAAGAGACCCAGTACTTC
CASSVGTSVQETQYF
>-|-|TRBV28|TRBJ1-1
TGTGCCAGCAGTCCTACCGGGAGGAGGGACACTGAAGCTTTCTTT
CASSPTGRRDTEAFF
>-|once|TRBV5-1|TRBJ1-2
TGCGCCAGCAGCTTAGGGGTTTGGCAGGGGTTGTATGGCTACACCTTC
CASSLGVWQGLYGYTF
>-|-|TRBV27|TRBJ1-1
TGTGCCAGCAGTTTCTTCCCCGGGACTCAAAAACGGAAGGGGTACACTGAAGCTTTCTTT
CASSFFPGTQKRKGYTEAFF
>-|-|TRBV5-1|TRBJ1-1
TGCGCCAGCAGCCTGGGGGTCATGAACACTGAAGCTTTCTTT
CASSLGVMNTEAFF
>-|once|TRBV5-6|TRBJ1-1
TGTGCCAGCAGCTTGGGATCGGCTATTGAAGCTTTCTTT
CASSLGSAIEAFF
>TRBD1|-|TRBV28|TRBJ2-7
TGTGCCAGCAGGGGACAGGACTCCTACGAGCAGTACTTC
CASRGQDSYEQYF
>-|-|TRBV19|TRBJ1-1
TGTGCCAGTGGGTGGGGGGGAGGTTCTGCTGAAGCTTTCTTT
CASGWGGGSAEAFF
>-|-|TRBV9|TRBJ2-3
TGTGCCAGCCGGGGAAACACAGATACGCAGTATTTT
CASRGNTDTQYF
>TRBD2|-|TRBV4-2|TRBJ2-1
TGTGCCAGCAGCTCTCGGACTAGCGGGGGCCCAAATGAGCAGTTCTTC
CASSSRTSGGPNEQFF
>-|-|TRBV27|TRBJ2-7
TGTGCCAGCAGTTATAACGGGGCGGCCTACGAGCAGTACTTC
CASSYNGAAYEQYF
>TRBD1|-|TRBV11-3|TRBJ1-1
TGTGCCAGCAGCTTAGGAGGGACAGGGATGGACACTGAAGCTTTCTTT
CASSLGGTGMDTEAFF
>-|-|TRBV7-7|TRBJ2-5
TGTGCTAGCAGCTTAGTCGCGCGGAGCCAAGAGACCCAGTACTTC
CASSLVARSQETQYF
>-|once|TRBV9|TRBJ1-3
TGTGCCAGCAGCGTCTCCGCCGGGACCACAAGAAACACCATATATTTT
CASSVSAGTTRNTIYF
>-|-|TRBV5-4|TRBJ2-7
TGTGCCAGCAGCTCCACCCCCCCCTCCCCCGAGCAGTACTTC
CASSSTPPSPEQYF
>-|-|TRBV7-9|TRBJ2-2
TGTGCCAGCAGCCCCCGGGACGGGTCGAACACCGGGGAGCTGTTTTTT
CASSPRDGSNTGELFF
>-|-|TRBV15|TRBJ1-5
TGTGCCACCACCGACGAGGGTCACAATCAGCCCCAGCATTTT
CATTDEGHNQPQHF
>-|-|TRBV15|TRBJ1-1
TGTGCCACCAGCAGAACATTAGCCAACACTGAAGCTTTCTTT
CATSRTLANTEAFF
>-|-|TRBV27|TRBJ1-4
TGTGCCAGCAGTTTAGAGGAAACTCCTGAAGAACTGTTTTTT
CASSLEETPEELFF
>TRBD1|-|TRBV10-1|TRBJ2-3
TGCGCCAGCAGCCCAGGACAGGGAGGCCCAGATACGCAGTATTTT
CASSPGQGGPDTQYF